This T cell receptor beta chain was found in a study of blood T cell repertoires in COVID-19. The wider study: There were acute and convalescent COVID-19 samples, and they came from the United States, Italy and Spain. T cells, B-cell-depleted T cells, or PBMCs provided the cDNA or gDNA that served as material.

The CDR3 sequence is 15 residues long. The V gene lost 3 bases and the J gene lost 1 base, with 12 bases spanning the gap. Per the germline V gene, CDR1 is WSHSY and CDR2 is SAAADI. Clones were read by immunoSEQ multiplex PCR, and TCRdb kept only the in-frame ones, dropping some. The repertoire holds 2,000 or so clones, with approximately 69% as singletons. The receptor was derived from a man between 65 and 85 years old with active COVID-19. Sequencing used peripheral blood. This rearrangement joins TRBV10-2 to TRBJ1-1; D is perhaps TRBD1 (5 bases). CDR3 coding DNA: TGCGCCAGCAGTGATGCGGGACGGAGGAACACTGAAGCTTTCTTT. Translated: CASSDAGRRNTEAFF.